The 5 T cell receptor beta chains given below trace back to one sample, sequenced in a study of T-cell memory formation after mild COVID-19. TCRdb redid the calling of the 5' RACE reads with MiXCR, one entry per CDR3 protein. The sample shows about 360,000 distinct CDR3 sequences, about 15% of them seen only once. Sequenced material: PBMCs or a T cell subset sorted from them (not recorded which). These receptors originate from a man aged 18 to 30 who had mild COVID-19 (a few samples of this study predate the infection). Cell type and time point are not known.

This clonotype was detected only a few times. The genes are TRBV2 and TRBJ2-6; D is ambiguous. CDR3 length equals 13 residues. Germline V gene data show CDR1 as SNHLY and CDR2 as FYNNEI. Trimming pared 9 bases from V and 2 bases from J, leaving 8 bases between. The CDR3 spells CASGIPGANVLTF. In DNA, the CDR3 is TGTGCCAGTGGGATACCTGGGGCCAACGTCCTGACTTTC.

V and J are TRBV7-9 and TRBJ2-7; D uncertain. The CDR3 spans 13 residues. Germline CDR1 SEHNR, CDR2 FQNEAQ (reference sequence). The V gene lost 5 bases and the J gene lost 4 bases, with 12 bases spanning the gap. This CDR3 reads CASSQKGSYEQYV. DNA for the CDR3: TGTGCCAGCAGCCAGAAGGGTAGTTACGAGCAGTACGTC.

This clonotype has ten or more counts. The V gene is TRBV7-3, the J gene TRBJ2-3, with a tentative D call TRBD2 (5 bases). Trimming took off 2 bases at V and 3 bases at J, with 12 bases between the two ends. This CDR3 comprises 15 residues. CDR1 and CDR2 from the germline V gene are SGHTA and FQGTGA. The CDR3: CASSLEGDGTDTQYF. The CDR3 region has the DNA TGTGCCAGCAGCTTAGAGGGTGATGGAACAGATACGCAGTATTTT.

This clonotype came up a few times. The CDR3 protein is CASSLGLGLQQTQYF. Here the CDR3 DNA reads TGTGCCAGCAGCTTAGGCTTGGGGTTACAACAGACCCAGTACTTC. V usage is TRBV7-2 and J usage is TRBJ2-5; no clear D gene. There are 15 residues in the CDR3. Germline V gene sequence: CDR1 SGHTA, CDR2 FQGNSA. The V gene lost 1 base and the J gene lost 6 bases, with 15 bases spanning the gap.

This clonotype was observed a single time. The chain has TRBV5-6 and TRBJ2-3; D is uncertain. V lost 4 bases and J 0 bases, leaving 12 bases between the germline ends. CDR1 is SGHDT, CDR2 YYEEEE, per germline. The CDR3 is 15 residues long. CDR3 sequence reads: CASSPLRVSTDTQYF. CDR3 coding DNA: TGTGCCAGCAGCCCCCTAAGGGTGAGCACAGATACGCAGTATTTT.